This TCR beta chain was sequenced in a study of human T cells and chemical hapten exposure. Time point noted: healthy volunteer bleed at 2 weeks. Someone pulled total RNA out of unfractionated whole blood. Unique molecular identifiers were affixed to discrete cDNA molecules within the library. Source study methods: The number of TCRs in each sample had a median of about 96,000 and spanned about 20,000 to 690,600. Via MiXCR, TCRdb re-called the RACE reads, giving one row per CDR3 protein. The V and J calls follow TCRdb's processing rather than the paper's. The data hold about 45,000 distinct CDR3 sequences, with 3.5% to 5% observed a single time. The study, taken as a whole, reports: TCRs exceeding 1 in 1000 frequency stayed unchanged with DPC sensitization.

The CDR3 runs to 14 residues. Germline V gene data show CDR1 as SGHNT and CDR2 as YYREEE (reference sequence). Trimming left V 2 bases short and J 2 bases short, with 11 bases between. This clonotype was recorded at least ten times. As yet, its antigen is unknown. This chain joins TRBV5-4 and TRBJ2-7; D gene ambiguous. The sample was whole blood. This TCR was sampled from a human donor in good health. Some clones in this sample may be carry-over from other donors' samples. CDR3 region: CASSLKTGTYEQYF. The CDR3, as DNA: TGTGCCAGCAGCTTAAAGACCGGTACCTACGAGCAGTACTTC.